This T cell receptor (beta chain) was profiled in a study of T cell repertoires in cytomegalovirus infection. Overall study context: Public TCR beta signature analysis indicated the presence of both CMV infection and matching HLA type. General study results and limits: Summed frequency of shared TCR beta families picked out CMV carriers who also had the relevant HLA. The ex vivo response was dominated by HLA-C-restricted CMV-specific TCR beta clonotypes.

TCRdb re-analysed the reads in MiXCR, keeping a single row per CDR3 protein. The data show about 490,000 distinct CDR3 sequences, with about 26% seen just once and about 13% held by the top ten. Germline V gene lookup returns CDR1 SGHVS and CDR2 FQNEAQ. Trimming cost V 6 bases and J 2 bases, with 23 bases left between them. The CDR3 consists of 18 residues. Only a few counts were recorded for this clonotype. Its antigen is as yet unknown. The sequenced sample was PBMCs. This clonotype was sampled from a human donor in good health (CMV status not recorded). Some clones in this sample may be carry-over from other donors' samples. The chain employs TRBV7-8 and TRBJ2-1; D gene unclear. The CDR3 region is CASSAFGRGMRTYNEQFF. CDR3 coding DNA: TGTGCCAGCAGTGCCTTCGGTCGCGGTATGAGAACCTACAATGAGCAGTTCTTC.